These T cell receptor beta chains were read from a single sample in a study of T cell responses to AZD1222 COVID-19 vaccine. TCRdb keeps only in-frame clones here, not all; method: immunoSEQ multiplex PCR. Of about 150,000 clones in the sample, about 88% were seen once. The sample consisted of peripheral blood, taken after recovery from COVID-19. These receptors were collected from an adult who had recovered from COVID-19. Both conserved end residues are part of each CDR3. The D gene is left open where the match is weak. The size of a clone is reported for some rows only, either as once, few or many, or as a class for expanded clones.

D gene,V gene,J gene,clone size,CDR3 DNA,CDR3 protein
-,TRBV6-5,TRBJ1-3,-,TGTGCCAGCAGTTTCACTCAAGGGAGCTCTGGAAACACCATATATTTT,CASSFTQGSSGNTIYF
TRBD2,TRBV2,TRBJ2-3,-,TGTGCCAGCAGCCCACTGACTAGCGGGGGGGCCGATACGCAGTATTTT,CASSPLTSGGADTQYF
-,TRBV19,TRBJ2-3,-,TGTGCCACTCCTTCGGGGGGCCAGAATACGCAGTATTTT,CATPSGGQNTQYF
TRBD2,TRBV9,TRBJ2-7,-,TGTGCCAGCAGCGCCGGCGGGCGGGGGGGCTACGAGCAGTACTTC,CASSAGGRGGYEQYF
-,TRBV5-4,TRBJ1-4,-,TGTGCCAGCAGCTTGAATGAAAAACTGTTTTTT,CASSLNEKLFF
-,TRBV5-1,TRBJ2-3,-,TGCGCCAGCAGCCTGGGCGCCGGTTTCCTCACAGATACGCAGTATTTT,CASSLGAGFLTDTQYF
TRBD2,TRBV24-1,TRBJ2-3,-,TGTGCCACCAGTGCCCCCCGGGGGGGGAGCACAGATACGCAGTATTTT,CATSAPRGGSTDTQYF
-,TRBV5-8,TRBJ1-5,-,TGTGCCAGCAGCTTGGCCGGGAATCAGCCCCAGCATTTT,CASSLAGNQPQHF
-,TRBV27,TRBJ2-1,-,TGTGCCAGCTACCGATCGGGTGAGCAGTTCTTC,CASYRSGEQFF
TRBD2,TRBV3-1/TRBV3-2,TRBJ2-2,-,TGTGCCAGCAGCCAAGCGGGGGGGCGCGGCACCGGGGAGCTGTTTTTT,CASSQAGGRGTGELFF
TRBD1,TRBV7-9,TRBJ1-1,-,TGTGCCAGCAGCTTAGGACAGGGCCTAGGGTCCGGTGAAGCTTTCTTT,CASSLGQGLGSGEAFF
-,TRBV7-2,TRBJ2-7,-,TGTGCCAGCAGCTTAGCGGACCTCCGCGGGTACGAGCAGTACTTC,CASSLADLRGYEQYF
TRBD1,TRBV6-1,TRBJ2-7,-,TGTGCCAGCAGTGAAGCAGGGACAGAGTACGAGCAGTACTTC,CASSEAGTEYEQYF
TRBD2,TRBV19,TRBJ2-5,-,TGTGCCAGTAGTATAGATGCGGGGGAAGAGACCCAGTACTTC,CASSIDAGEETQYF
-,TRBV20-1,TRBJ2-2,-,TGCAGTGCTAGTTCCACCTTTAACACCGGGGAGCTGTTTTTT,CSASSTFNTGELFF
-,TRBV7-2,TRBJ2-2,-,TGTGCCAGCAGCTTAATTAGGAACACCGGGGAGCTGTTTTTT,CASSLIRNTGELFF
TRBD1,TRBV7-3,TRBJ1-6,-,TGTGCCAGCAGCTGGGACAGGAATTCACCCCTCCACTTT,CASSWDRNSPLHF
-,TRBV7-9,TRBJ1-1,-,TGTGCCAGCAGCTTCAGGGGTCCGGACACTGAAGCTTTCTTT,CASSFRGPDTEAFF
-,TRBV7-9,TRBJ2-1,-,TGTGCCAGCAGCTTAGCGCACACTTACAATGAGCAGTTCTTC,CASSLAHTYNEQFF
-,TRBV18,TRBJ2-1,-,TGTGCCAGCTCACCATCTGTCCTTGGTGAGCAGTTCTTC,CASSPSVLGEQFF
-,TRBV3-1/TRBV3-2,TRBJ1-5,-,TGTGCCAGCAGCCAAGTCAAGGGGCATCAGCCCCAGCATTTT,CASSQVKGHQPQHF
-,TRBV5-6,TRBJ1-1,-,TGTGCCAGCAGCGACTATTGGGTAGACACTGAAGCTTTCTTT,CASSDYWVDTEAFF
TRBD2,TRBV5-1,TRBJ2-3,-,TGCGCCAGCAGCTTGGCGCCGGGACTAGTCGGAGATACGCAGTATTTT,CASSLAPGLVGDTQYF
-,TRBV2,TRBJ1-1,-,TGTGCCAGCCACAGGACGGAAATGAACACTGAAGCTTTCTTT,CASHRTEMNTEAFF
-,TRBV5-6,TRBJ1-2,-,TGTGCCAGCAGCTTGGGGACAGTAATCTATGGCTACACCTTC,CASSLGTVIYGYTF
-,TRBV5-5,TRBJ2-1,-,TGTGCCAGCAGCCCGCCAGGGTCCTACAATGAGCAGTTCTTC,CASSPPGSYNEQFF
TRBD1,TRBV5-1,TRBJ2-7,-,TGCGCCAGCAGAGACCCCGGGACAGGTGCCTACGAGCAGTACTTC,CASRDPGTGAYEQYF
-,TRBV7-2,TRBJ1-6,-,TGTGCCAGCAGCTTAGAAGGGGCATTGAATTCACCCCTCCACTTT,CASSLEGALNSPLHF
-,TRBV28,TRBJ1-5,-,TGTGCCAGCAGTCCCCGACAGAATCAGCCCCAGCATTTT,CASSPRQNQPQHF
-,TRBV5-6,TRBJ2-5,-,TGTGCCAGCAGCTTGGGAGGGAGAATAGAGACCCAGTACTTC,CASSLGGRIETQYF
TRBD1,TRBV6-6,TRBJ1-5,-,TGTGCCAGCAGTTACCCGGGACAGGGTTCTCAGCCCCAGCATTTT,CASSYPGQGSQPQHF
-,TRBV2,TRBJ1-3,-,TGTGCCAGCGGAGGGGGGCTTGGAAACACCATATATTTT,CASGGGLGNTIYF
-,TRBV19,TRBJ1-6,-,TGTGCCAGTAACTTTCCGGGGAATTCACCCCTCCACTTT,CASNFPGNSPLHF
-,TRBV13,TRBJ2-3,-,TGTGCCAGCAGCTTAGCGAGGAAAGGAGGAGGGGACCCTTCAGCGTATTTT,CASSLARKGGGDPSAYF
-,TRBV14,TRBJ2-5,-,TGTGCCAGCAGCCAACTAAGAACGGAGACCCAGTACTTC,CASSQLRTETQYF
TRBD2,TRBV19,TRBJ2-3,-,TGTGCCAGTTCATGGACTAGCGGGATTCCTGATACGCAGTATTTT,CASSWTSGIPDTQYF
-,TRBV29-1,TRBJ1-2,-,TGCAGCGTTGAAGCCACGGGGGCTCGGGGCTACACCTTC,CSVEATGARGYTF
-,TRBV9,TRBJ2-1,-,TGTGCCAGCAGCTTCTCAAGGGACCTTCCCCTCAATGAGCAGTTCTTC,CASSFSRDLPLNEQFF
TRBD2,TRBV4-1,TRBJ2-1,-,TGCGCCAGCAGCCAAGATCCAGCGGGAGGCCTTTACAATGAGCAGTTCTTC,CASSQDPAGGLYNEQFF
TRBD2,TRBV7-6,TRBJ2-1,-,TGTGCCAGCAGGAAGAGCGGGAGCTCCTACAATGAGCAGTTCTTC,CASRKSGSSYNEQFF
-,TRBV5-1,TRBJ2-2,-,TGCGCCAGCAGCGACGTCGCGTCCGGGGAGCTGTTTTTT,CASSDVASGELFF
-,TRBV2,TRBJ2-1,many,TGTGCCAGCGGAGGGAATGAGCAGTTCTTC,CASGGNEQFF
TRBD2,TRBV29-1,TRBJ2-1,-,TGCAGCGGCCTACTAGCGGGAAGTGACTTCCATGAGCAGTTCTTC,CSGLLAGSDFHEQFF
-,TRBV7-8,TRBJ1-5,-,TGTGCCAGCAGCTCGTGGACAACAAGCAATCAGCCCCAGCATTTT,CASSSWTTSNQPQHF
TRBD1,TRBV2,TRBJ1-2,-,TGTGCCAGCAGTCACAGGGGTCGGGGCTACACCTTC,CASSHRGRGYTF
TRBD1,TRBV2,TRBJ2-2,-,TGTGCCAGCAAGACACAGGGGATAGGCGGGGAGCTGTTTTTT,CASKTQGIGGELFF